The subject of this entry is one TCR beta chain. Germline lookup yields CDR1 KGHSH and CDR2 LQKENI. V shed 3 bases and J 2 bases; nucleotides not matched to a gene: 3. The CDR3 runs 14 residues. TCRdb's copy holds only in-frame clones and misses some; the assay was immunoSEQ multiplex PCR. The sample yields about 190,000 clones, 90% seen once. The data originate from a study of blood T cell repertoires in COVID-19. The chain couples TRBV18 to TRBJ2-7; 8 bases are a match to TRBD2. This TCR was sampled from a man aged 50-60 years with acute or convalescent COVID-19. Input material: peripheral blood. CDR3: CASSPSGGPYEQYF. The CDR3 bases are TGTGCCAGCTCACCCAGCGGGGGACCCTACGAGCAGTACTTC.